These T cell receptor beta chains were read from a single sample in a study of blood T cell repertoires in COVID-19. This table comes from immunoSEQ multiplex PCR, and its TCRdb copy is limited to in-frame clones, with some not included. Of 250,000 or so clones listed, roughly 89% are singletons. Sequenced sample: peripheral blood. The origin of the receptors is a woman aged 40 to 50 who had recovered from COVID-19. CDR3s include the opening cysteine and the closing phenylalanine or tryptophan. D genes are given only for firm matches. The size entry is marked missing in some rows and otherwise reads once, few, many or a size class.

clone_size	d_call	j_call	v_call	cdr3_aa	cdr3_nt
once	-	TRBJ1-3	TRBV23-1	CASSHRPGHTIYF	TGCGCCAGCAGTCACCGCCCCGGTCACACCATATATTTT
-	TRBD2	TRBJ2-5	TRBV28	CASSAGTSLGETQYF	TGTGCCAGCAGTGCCGGGACTAGCCTTGGGGAGACCCAGTACTTC
once	-	TRBJ2-7	TRBV9	CASSVDWAGLYEQYF	TGTGCCAGCAGCGTAGATTGGGCAGGGTTGTACGAGCAGTACTTC
-	TRBD1	TRBJ2-7	TRBV5-4	CASSEGTGTFAYEQYF	TGTGCCAGCAGCGAGGGGACAGGCACCTTTGCGTACGAGCAGTACTTC
-	-	TRBJ2-7	TRBV2	CAGRENYFEQYF	TGTGCCGGCAGGGAAAACTACTTCGAGCAGTACTTC
-	TRBD1	TRBJ1-2	TRBV18	CASSPPGTGGFDYTF	TGTGCCAGCTCACCACCAGGGACAGGGGGCTTCGACTACACCTTC
-	-	TRBJ1-3	TRBV6-5	CASIRGNTIYF	TGTGCCAGCATCAGGGGAAACACCATATATTTT
-	-	TRBJ2-7	TRBV5-1	CASSLEPLTGYEQYF	TGCGCCAGCAGCTTGGAACCCCTAACAGGATACGAGCAGTACTTC
-	TRBD2	TRBJ2-1	TRBV2	CASRTSGYNEQFF	TGTGCCAGCAGGACTAGCGGGTACAATGAGCAGTTCTTC
-	TRBD1	TRBJ1-4	TRBV18	CASSLGQGAYEKLFF	TGTGCCAGCTCACTCGGACAGGGGGCTTATGAAAAACTGTTTTTT
few	-	TRBJ2-7	TRBV14	CASSHWDKAYEQYF	TGTGCCAGCAGCCATTGGGACAAAGCCTACGAGCAGTACTTC
-	-	TRBJ1-3	TRBV19	CASSRGSGNTIYF	TGTGCCAGTAGCCGGGGTTCTGGAAACACCATATATTTT
once	-	TRBJ1-1	TRBV5-4	CASGGTEAFF	TGTGCCAGCGGAGGGACTGAAGCTTTCTTT
-	-	TRBJ1-2	TRBV5-1	CASSLMGTNYGYTF	TGCGCCAGCAGCTTAATGGGCACTAACTATGGCTACACCTTC
few	TRBD1	TRBJ1-1	TRBV5-5	CASSRTTGAEAFF	TGTGCCAGCAGCCGAACGACAGGGGCTGAAGCTTTCTTT
-	TRBD2	TRBJ2-1	TRBV19	CASSPSLAGWGNEQFF	TGTGCCAGTAGTCCTTCCCTAGCGGGGTGGGGCAATGAGCAGTTCTTC
-	-	TRBJ1-5	TRBV15	CATSREGQGHQPQHF	TGTGCCACCAGCAGAGAGGGGCAGGGCCATCAGCCCCAGCATTTT
-	-	TRBJ1-1	TRBV2	CASSEVQSYEAFF	TGTGCCAGCAGTGAAGTCCAGTCATATGAAGCTTTCTTT
-	-	TRBJ1-2	TRBV18	CASSPGRQDYGYTF	TGTGCCAGCTCACCGGGGCGGCAGGACTATGGCTACACCTTC
once	-	TRBJ2-7	TRBV2	CASMRTDFYEQYF	TGTGCCAGCATGCGGACAGATTTTTACGAGCAGTACTTC
once	-	TRBJ2-5	TRBV15	CATSKEKLGVETQYF	TGTGCCACCAGCAAAGAGAAGCTAGGAGTAGAGACCCAGTACTTC